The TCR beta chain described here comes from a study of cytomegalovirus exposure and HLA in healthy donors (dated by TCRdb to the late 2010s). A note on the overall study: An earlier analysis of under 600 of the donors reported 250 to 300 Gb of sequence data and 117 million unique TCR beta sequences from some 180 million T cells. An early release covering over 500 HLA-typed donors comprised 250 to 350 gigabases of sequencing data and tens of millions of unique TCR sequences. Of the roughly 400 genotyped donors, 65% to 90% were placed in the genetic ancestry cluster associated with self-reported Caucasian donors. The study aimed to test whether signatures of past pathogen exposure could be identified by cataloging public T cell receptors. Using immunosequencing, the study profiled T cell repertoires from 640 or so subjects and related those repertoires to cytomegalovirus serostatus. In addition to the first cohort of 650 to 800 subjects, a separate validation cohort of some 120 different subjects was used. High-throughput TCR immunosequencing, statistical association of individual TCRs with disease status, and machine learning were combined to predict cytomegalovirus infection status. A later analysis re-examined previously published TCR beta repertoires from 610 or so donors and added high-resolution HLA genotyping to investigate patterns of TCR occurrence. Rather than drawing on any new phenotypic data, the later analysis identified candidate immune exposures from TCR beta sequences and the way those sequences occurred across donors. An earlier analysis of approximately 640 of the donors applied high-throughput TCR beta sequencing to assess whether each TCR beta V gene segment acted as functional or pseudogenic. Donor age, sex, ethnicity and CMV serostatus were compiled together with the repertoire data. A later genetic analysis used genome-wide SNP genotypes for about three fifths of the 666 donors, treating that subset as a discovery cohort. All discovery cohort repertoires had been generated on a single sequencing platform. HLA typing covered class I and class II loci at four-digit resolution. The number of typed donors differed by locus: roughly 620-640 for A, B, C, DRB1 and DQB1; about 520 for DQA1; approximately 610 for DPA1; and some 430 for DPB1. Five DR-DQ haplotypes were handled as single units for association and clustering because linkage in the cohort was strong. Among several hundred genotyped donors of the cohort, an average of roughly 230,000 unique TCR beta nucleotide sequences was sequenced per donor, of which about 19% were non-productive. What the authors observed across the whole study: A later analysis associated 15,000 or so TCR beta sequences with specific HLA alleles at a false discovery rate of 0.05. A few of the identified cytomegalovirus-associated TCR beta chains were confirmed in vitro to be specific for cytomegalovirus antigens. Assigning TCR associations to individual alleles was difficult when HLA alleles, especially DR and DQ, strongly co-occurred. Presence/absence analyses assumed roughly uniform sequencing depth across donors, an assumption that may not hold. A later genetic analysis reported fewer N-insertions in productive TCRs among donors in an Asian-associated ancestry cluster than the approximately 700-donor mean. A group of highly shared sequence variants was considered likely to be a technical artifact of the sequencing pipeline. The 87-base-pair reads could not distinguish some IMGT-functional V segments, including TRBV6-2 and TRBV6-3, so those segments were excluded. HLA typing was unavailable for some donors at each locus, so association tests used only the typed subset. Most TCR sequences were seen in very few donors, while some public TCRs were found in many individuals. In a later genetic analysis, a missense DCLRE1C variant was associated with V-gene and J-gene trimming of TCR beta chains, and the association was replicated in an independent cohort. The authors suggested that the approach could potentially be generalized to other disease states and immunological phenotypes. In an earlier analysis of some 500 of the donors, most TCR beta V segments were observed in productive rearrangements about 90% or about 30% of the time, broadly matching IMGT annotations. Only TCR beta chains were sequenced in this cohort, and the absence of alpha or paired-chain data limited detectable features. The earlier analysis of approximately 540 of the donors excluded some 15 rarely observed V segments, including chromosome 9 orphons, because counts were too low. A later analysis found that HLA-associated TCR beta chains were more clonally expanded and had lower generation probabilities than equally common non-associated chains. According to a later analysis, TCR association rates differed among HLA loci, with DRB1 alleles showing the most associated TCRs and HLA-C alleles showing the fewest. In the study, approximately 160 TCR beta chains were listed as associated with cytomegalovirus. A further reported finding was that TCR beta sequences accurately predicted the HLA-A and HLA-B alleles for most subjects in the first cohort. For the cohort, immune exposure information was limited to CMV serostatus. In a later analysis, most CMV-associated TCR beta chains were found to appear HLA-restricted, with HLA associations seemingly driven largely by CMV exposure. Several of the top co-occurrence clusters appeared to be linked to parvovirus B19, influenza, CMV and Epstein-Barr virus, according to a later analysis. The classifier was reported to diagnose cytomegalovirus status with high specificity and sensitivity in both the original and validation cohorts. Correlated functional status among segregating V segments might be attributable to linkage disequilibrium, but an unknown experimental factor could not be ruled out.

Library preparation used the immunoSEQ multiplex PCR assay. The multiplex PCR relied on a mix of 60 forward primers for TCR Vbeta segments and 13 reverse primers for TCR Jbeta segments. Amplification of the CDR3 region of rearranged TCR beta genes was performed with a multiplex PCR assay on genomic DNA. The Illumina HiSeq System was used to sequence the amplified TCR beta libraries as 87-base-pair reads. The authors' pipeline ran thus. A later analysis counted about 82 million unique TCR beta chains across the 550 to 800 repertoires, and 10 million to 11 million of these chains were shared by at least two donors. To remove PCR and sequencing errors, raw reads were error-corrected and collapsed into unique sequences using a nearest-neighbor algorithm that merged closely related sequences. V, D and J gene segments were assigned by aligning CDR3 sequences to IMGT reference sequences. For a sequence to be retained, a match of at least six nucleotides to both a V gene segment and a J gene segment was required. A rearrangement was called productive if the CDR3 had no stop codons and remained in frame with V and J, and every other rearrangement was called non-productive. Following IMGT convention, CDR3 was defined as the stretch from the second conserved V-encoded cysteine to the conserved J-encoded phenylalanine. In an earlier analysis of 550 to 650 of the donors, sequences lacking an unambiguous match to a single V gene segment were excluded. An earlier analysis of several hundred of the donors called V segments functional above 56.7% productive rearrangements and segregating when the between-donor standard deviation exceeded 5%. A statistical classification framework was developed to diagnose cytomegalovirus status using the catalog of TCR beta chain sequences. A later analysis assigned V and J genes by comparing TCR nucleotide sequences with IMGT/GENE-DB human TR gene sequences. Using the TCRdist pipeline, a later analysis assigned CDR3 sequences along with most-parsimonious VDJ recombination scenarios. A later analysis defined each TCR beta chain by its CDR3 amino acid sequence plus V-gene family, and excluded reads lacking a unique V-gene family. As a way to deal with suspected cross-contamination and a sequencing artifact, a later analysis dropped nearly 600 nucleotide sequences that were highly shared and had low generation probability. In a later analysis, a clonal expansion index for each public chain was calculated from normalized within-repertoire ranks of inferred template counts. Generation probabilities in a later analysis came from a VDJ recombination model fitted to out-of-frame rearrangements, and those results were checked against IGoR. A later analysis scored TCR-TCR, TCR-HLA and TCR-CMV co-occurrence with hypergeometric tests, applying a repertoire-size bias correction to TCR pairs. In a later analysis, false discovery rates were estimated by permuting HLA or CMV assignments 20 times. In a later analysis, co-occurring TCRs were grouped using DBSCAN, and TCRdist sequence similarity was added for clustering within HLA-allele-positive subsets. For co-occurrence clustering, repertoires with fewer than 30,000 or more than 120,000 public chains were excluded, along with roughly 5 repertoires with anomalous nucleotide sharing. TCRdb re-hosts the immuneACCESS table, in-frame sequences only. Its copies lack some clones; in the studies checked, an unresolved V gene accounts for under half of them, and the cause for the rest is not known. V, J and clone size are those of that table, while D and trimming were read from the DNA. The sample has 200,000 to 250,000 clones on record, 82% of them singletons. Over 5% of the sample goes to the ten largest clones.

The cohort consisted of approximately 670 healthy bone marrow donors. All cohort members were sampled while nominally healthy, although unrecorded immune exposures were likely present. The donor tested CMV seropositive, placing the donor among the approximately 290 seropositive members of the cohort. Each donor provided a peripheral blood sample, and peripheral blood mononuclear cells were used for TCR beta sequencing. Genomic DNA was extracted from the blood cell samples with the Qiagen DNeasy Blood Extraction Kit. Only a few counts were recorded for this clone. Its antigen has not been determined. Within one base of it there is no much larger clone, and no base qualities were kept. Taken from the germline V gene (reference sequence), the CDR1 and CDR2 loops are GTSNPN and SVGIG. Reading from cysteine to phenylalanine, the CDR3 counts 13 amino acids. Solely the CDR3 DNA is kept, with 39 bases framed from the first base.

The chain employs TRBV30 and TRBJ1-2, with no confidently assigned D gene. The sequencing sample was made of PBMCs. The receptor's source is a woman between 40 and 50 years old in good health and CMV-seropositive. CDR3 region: CAHSRGDPRGYTF. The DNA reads TGTGCTCATAGTCGGGGAGACCCTCGGGGCTACACCTTC. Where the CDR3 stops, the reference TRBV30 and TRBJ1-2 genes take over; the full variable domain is SQTIHQWPATLVQPVGSPLSLECTVEGTSNPNLYWYRQAAGRGLQLLFYSVGIGQISSEVPQNLSASRPQDRQFILSSKKLLLSDSGFYLCAHSRGDPRGYTFGSGTRLTVV.